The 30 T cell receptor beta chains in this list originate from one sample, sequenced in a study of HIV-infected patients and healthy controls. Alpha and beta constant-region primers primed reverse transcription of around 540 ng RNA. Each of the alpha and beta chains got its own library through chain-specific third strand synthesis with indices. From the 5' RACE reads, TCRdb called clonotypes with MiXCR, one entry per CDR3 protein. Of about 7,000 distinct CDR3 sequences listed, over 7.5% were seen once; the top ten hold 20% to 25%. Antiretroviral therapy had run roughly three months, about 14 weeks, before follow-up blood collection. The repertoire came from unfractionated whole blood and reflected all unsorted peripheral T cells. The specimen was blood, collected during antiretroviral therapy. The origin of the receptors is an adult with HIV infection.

The CDR3 nucleotides are TGTGCCAGCAGCCTATTTAGCGGGAGGGCCCCCGGGGAGCTGTTTTTT. Protein sequence: CASSLFSGRAPGELFF. The chain couples TRBV4-2 to TRBJ2-2, with 11 bases aligning to TRBD2. The germline V gene encodes CDR1 LGHNA and CDR2 YNFKEQ. The J segment lost 6 bases and the V segment lost 4 bases, leaving 7 bases of the junction unmatched. The CDR3 length is 16 residues.

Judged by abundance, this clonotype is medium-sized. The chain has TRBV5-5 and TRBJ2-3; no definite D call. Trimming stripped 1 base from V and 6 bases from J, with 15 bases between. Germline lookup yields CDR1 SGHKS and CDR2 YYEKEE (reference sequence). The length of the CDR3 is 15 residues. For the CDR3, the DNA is TGTGCCAGCAGCTTGTTAACTGGTATGTTTGATACGCAGTATTTT. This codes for CASSLLTGMFDTQYF.

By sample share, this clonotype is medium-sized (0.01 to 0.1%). In DNA, the CDR3 is TGCGCCAGCAGCCTTAGGGGTAGTGCGACCGGGGAGCTGTTTTTT. It encodes CASSLRGSATGELFF. The rearrangement uses TRBV4-3 and TRBJ2-2, with a weak D call TRBD1 (5 bases). Germline CDR1 and CDR2: LGHNA and YSLEER. The CDR3 is 15 residues long. Trimming took 4 bases from V and 5 from J, leaving 14 bases between them.

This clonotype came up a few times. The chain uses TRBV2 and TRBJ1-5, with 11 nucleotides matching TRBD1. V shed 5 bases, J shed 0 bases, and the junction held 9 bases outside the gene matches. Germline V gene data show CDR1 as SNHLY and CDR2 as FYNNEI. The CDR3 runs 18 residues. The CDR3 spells CASSFPGQGVNSNQPQHF. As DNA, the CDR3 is TGTGCCAGCAGTTTCCCGGGACAGGGGGTAAATAGCAATCAGCCCCAGCATTTT.

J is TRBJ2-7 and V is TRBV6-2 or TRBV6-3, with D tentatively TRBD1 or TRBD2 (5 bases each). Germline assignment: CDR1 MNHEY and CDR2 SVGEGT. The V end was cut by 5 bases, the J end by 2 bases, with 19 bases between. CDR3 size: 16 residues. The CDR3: CASSRPPGTATYEQYF. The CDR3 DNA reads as TGTGCCAGCAGTAGACCCCCCGGGACGGCCACCTACGAGCAGTACTTC.

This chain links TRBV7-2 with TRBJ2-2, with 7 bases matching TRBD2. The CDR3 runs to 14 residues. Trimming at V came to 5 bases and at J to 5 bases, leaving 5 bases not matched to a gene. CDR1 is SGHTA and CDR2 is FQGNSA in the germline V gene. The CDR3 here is CASSHYSGTGELFF. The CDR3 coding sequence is TGTGCCAGCAGCCATTATAGCGGGACCGGGGAGCTGTTTTTT.

CDR3: CASSTGTGGRETQYF. The CDR3, as DNA: TGTGCCAGCAGCACCGGGACAGGGGGCAGGGAGACCCAGTACTTC. The chain is built from TRBV7-3 and TRBJ2-5, with 12 bases matching TRBD1. J gave up 5 bases and V 5 bases, and 6 bases lay outside the gene matches. The length of the CDR3 is 15 residues. The germline V gene encodes CDR1 SGHTA and CDR2 FQGTGA.

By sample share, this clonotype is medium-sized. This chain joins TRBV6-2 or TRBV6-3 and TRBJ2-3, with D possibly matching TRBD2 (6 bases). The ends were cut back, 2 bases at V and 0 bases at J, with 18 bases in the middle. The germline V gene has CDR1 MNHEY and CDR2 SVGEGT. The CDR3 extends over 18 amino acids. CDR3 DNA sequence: TGTGCCAGCAGTTACGGAGGTGGTGGAGGGACTAGCACAGATACGCAGTATTTT. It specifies CASSYGGGGGTSTDTQYF.

CDR3 sequence reads: CASSSPGQGSLSEQYF. CDR3 nucleotides: TGTGCCAGCAGTTCCCCAGGACAGGGTTCTTTGTCCGAGCAGTACTTC. The chain couples TRBV28 to TRBJ2-7; 8 bases match TRBD1. V shed 4 bases and J 6 bases; nucleotides not matched to a gene: 14. The germline V gene has CDR1 MDHEN and CDR2 SYDVKM. The CDR3 runs to 16 residues. Full variable domain (remainder filled in from reference TRBV28 and TRBJ2-7): DVKVTQSSRYLVKRTGEKVFLECVQDMDHENMFWYRQDPGLGLRLIYFSYDVKMKEKGDIPEGYSVSREKKERFSLILESASTNQTSMYLCASSSPGQGSLSEQYFGPGTRLTVT.

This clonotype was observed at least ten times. CDR3 bases: TGTGCCAGCAGCTTGAACGCGGGGACCGAGCAGTACTTC. Translation gives CASSLNAGTEQYF. This chain links TRBV5-5 with TRBJ2-7; maybe TRBD2 (6 bases). Trimming stripped 1 base from V and 6 bases from J, with 11 bases between. This CDR3 spans 13 amino acids. The germline gives CDR1 SGHKS, CDR2 YYEKEE (reference sequence).

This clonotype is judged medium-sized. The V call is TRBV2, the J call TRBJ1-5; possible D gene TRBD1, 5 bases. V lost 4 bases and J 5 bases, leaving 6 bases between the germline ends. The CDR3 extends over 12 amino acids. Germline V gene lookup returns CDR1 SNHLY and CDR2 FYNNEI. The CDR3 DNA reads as TGTGCCAGCAGTGGGGGCCATCAGCCCCAGCATTTT. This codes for CASSGGHQPQHF.

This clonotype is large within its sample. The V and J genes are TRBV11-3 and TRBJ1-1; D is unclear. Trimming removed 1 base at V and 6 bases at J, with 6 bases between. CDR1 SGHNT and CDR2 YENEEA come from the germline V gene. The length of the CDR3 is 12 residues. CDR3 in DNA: TGTGCCAGCAGCTTAGGCCATTCTGAAGCTTTCTTT. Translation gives CASSLGHSEAFF.

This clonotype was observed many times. CDR3 amino acids: CASSFGRGGGTEAFF. CDR3 sequence (DNA): TGTGCCAGCAGCTTCGGCAGGGGTGGTGGCACTGAAGCTTTCTTT. This chain uses TRBV5-4 with TRBJ1-1; D possibly corresponds to TRBD1 (6 bases). The CDR3 has 15 residues. CDR1 is SGHNT and CDR2 is YYREEE in the germline V gene (reference sequence). V was cut by 2 bases and J by 4 bases, with 15 bases left in between. The entire variable domain, with the rest obtained from reference TRBV5-4 and TRBJ1-1, is as follows: ETGVTQSPTHLIKTRGQQVTLRCSSQSGHNTVSWYQQALGQGPQFIFQYYREEENGRGNFPPRFSGLQFPNYSSELNVNALELDDSALYLCASSFGRGGGTEAFFGQGTRLTVV.

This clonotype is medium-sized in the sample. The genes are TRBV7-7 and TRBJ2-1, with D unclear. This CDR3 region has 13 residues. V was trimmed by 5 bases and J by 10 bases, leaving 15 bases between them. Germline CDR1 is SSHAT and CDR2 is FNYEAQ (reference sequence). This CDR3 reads CASSPRPIGEQFF. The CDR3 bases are TGTGCCAGCAGCCCAAGGCCTATTGGGGAGCAGTTCTTC.

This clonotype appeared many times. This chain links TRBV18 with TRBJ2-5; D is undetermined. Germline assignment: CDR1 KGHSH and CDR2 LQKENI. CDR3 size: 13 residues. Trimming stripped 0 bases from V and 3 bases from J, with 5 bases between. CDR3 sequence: CASSPPGKETQYF. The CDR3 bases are TGTGCCAGCTCACCACCGGGAAAAGAGACCCAGTACTTC.

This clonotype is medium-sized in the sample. CDR3 coding DNA: TGCAGTGCTAGAGATTTGGAAGGGGAAAAACTGTTTTTT. Translating it yields CSARDLEGEKLFF. This rearrangement joins TRBV20-1 to TRBJ1-4; D not certain. V was pared by 0 bases and J by 8 bases, with 10 bases between. Germline assignment: CDR1 DFQATT and CDR2 SNEGSKA (reference sequence). This CDR3 contains 13 residues.

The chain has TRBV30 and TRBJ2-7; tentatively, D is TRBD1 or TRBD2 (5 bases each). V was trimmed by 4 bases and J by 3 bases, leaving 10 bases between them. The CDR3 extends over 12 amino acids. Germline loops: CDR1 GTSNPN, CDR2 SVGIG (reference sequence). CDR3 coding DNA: TGTGCCTGGAATGGGGGAAGCTACGAGCAGTACTTC. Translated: CAWNGGSYEQYF.

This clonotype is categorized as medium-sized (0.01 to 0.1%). The CDR3 DNA reads as TGCAGTGCTAGAGTTTCCGGGAGATCCTATAATTCACCCCTCCACTTT. The encoded protein is CSARVSGRSYNSPLHF. V and J are TRBV20-1 and TRBJ1-6; D unresolved. The V gene lost 1 base and the J gene lost 1 base, with 11 bases spanning the gap. CDR1 is DFQATT, CDR2 SNEGSKA, per germline (reference sequence). This CDR3 contains 16 residues.

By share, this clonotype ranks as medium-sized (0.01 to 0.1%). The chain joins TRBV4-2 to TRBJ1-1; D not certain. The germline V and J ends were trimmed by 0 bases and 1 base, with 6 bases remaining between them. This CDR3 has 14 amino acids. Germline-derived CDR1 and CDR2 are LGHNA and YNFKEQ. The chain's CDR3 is CASSQDRANTEAFF. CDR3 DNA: TGTGCCAGCAGCCAAGATCGCGCGAACACTGAAGCTTTCTTT.

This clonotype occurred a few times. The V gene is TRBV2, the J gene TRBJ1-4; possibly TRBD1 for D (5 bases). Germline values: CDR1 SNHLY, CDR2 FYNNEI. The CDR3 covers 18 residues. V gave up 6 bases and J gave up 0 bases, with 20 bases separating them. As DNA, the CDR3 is TGTGCCAGCAGGCGGGCTTTTCGGGACGGATCAACTAATGAAAAACTGTTTTTT. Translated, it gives CASRRAFRDGSTNEKLFF.

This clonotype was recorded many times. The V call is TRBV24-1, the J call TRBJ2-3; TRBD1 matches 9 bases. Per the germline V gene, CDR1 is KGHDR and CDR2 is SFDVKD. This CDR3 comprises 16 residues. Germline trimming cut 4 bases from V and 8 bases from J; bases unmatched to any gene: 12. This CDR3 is CATSEPRDRAVVTQYF. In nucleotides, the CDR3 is TGTGCCACCAGTGAGCCTCGGGACAGGGCTGTTGTTACGCAGTATTTT.

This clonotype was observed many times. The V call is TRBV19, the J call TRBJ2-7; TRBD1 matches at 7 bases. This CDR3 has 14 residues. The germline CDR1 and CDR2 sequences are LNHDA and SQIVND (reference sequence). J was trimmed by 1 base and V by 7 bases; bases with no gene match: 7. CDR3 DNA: TGTGCCAGTACTCTAACAGGGGCTTCCTACGAGCAGTACTTC. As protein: CASTLTGASYEQYF.

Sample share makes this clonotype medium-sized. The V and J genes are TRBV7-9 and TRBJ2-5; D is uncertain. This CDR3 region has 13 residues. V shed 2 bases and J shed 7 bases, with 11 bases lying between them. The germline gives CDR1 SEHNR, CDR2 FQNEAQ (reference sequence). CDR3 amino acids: CASSLTDFGTQYF. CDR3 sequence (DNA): TGTGCCAGCAGCTTAACAGATTTCGGGACCCAGTACTTC.

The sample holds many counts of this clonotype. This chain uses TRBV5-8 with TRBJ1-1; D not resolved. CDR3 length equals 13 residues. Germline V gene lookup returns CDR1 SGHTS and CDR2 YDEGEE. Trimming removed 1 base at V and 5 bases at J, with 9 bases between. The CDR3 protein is CASSLSMGTEAFF. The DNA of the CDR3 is TGTGCCAGCAGCTTGAGTATGGGGACTGAAGCTTTCTTT.

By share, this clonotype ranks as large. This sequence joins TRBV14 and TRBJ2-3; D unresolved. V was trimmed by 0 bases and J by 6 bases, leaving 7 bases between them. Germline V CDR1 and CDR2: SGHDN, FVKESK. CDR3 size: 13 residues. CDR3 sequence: CASSQETGDTQYF. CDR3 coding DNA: TGTGCCAGCAGCCAAGAAACCGGGGATACGCAGTATTTT.

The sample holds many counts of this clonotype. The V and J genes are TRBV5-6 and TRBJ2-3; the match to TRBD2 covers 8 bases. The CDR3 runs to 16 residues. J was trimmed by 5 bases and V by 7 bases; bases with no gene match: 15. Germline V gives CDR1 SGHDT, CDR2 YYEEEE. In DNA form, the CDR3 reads TGTGCCAGCGCATGGACCGGGACTAGTGAAGTAGATACGCAGTATTTT. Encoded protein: CASAWTGTSEVDTQYF.

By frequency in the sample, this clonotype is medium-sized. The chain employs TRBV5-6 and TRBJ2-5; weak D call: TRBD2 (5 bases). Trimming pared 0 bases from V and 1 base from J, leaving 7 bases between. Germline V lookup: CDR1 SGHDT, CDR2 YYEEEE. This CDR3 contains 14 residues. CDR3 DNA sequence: TGTGCCAGCAGCTTGGGGGAGATCCAAGAGACCCAGTACTTC. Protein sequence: CASSLGEIQETQYF.

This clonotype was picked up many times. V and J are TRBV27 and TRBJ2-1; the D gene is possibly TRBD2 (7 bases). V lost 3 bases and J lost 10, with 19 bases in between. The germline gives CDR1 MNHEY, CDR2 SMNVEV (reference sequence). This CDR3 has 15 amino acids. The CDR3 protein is CASSFSEGGRGEQFF. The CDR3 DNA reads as TGTGCCAGCAGTTTTTCGGAGGGGGGGCGCGGAGAGCAGTTCTTC.

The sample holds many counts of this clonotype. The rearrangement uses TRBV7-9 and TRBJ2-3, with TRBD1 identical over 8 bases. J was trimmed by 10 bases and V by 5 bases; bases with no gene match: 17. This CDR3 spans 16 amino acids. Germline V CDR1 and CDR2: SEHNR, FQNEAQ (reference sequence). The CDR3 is CASSPLRDRSPPAQYF. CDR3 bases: TGTGCCAGCAGCCCGCTCCGGGACAGGTCACCCCCTGCGCAGTATTTT.

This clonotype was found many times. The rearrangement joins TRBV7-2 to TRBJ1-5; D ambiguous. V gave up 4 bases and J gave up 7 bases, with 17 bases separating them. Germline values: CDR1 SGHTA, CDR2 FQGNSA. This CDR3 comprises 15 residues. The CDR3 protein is CASSSAGRYDQPQHF. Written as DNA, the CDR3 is TGTGCCAGCAGCTCAGCAGGCAGGTACGACCAGCCCCAGCATTTT. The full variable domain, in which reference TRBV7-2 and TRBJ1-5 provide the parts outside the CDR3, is GAGVSQSPSNKVTEKGKDVELRCDPISGHTALYWYRQSLGQGLEFLIYFQGNSAPDKSGLPSDRFSAERTGGSVSTLTIQRTQQEDSAVYLCASSSAGRYDQPQHFGDGTRLSIL.